The rows below give T cell receptor beta chains drawn from one sample of a study of T cell repertoires in cytomegalovirus infection. TCRdb independently ran MiXCR on the reads; one entry per CDR3 protein. The table shows fewer than 350,000 distinct CDR3 sequences, with about 17% occurring only once. The sample comprised PBMCs. The receptors stem from a human donor in good health (CMV status not recorded). Some clones in this sample may be carry-over from other donors' samples. Both conserved end residues are part of each CDR3. D genes are given only for firm matches.

>TRBJ2-7|TRBV5-1|TRBD1
CASSLVYGPGQGPYEQYF
>TRBJ2-3|TRBV6-1|NA
CASRAGQATDTQYF
>TRBJ2-5|TRBV27|TRBD2
CASGPAGGYQETQYF
>TRBJ1-6|TRBV5-8|NA
CASILSWSLGSPLHF
>TRBJ2-6|TRBV10-3|NA
CATAPTGANVLTF
>TRBJ1-4|TRBV7-8|NA
CASGYVVDEKLFF
>TRBJ2-7|TRBV11-2|NA
CASSLARGEFYEQYF
>TRBJ1-5|TRBV6-1|NA
CASSEDGRISNQPQHF
>TRBJ1-6|TRBV7-2|TRBD1
CASSLNRGRNSPLHF
>TRBJ1-4|TRBV28|TRBD1
CASNSGTGNEKLFF
>TRBJ2-3|TRBV4-2|NA
CASSQEGGGTDTQYF
>TRBJ1-5|TRBV4-2|NA
CASSQASTGLQPQHF
>TRBJ1-1|TRBV6-2/TRBV6-3|TRBD1
CASRRTGEEAFF
>TRBJ1-1|TRBV28|TRBD1
CASTLAVRGGTEAFF
>TRBJ1-2|TRBV28|NA
CASSSLRRGKAF
>TRBJ2-1|TRBV6-5|NA
CASSRRGEGWYEQFF
>TRBJ1-1|TRBV10-3|NA
CAISEKVDFGTEAFF
>TRBJ2-3|TRBV6-1|NA
CASSTGSSTSDTQYF
>TRBJ1-2|TRBV7-8|NA
CASSLTDRAYGYTF
>TRBJ2-3|TRBV5-1|NA
CASSLDPGVTTDTQYF
>TRBJ1-6|TRBV4-3|TRBD1
CASSQDLRTGPNSPLHF
>TRBJ2-6|TRBV20-1|NA
CSARDFAVSSGANVLTF
>TRBJ2-7|TRBV28|TRBD2
CASSLEASGDYEQYF
>TRBJ1-1|TRBV6-1|NA
CASLSGGLIEAFF
>TRBJ1-2|TRBV12-3/TRBV12-4|TRBD1
CASRSTGGYEGYTF
>TRBJ2-7|TRBV20-1|NA
CSASPNAGVSYEQYF
>TRBJ1-4|TRBV20-1|NA
CSASKEVNEKLFF
>TRBJ1-1|TRBV7-8|TRBD1
CASSSDRVNTEAFF
>TRBJ2-5|TRBV29-1|TRBD1
CSVEGTGIQETQYF
>TRBJ1-4|TRBV12-3/TRBV12-4|NA
CASSSDGGGEKLFF
>TRBJ2-7|TRBV20-1|TRBD2
CSATSGDAGEQYF
>TRBJ2-2|TRBV10-3|NA
CAITAGERTGELFF
>TRBJ2-3|TRBV10-3|TRBD2
CAIRAWSGETDTQYF
>TRBJ1-5|TRBV28|NA
CASSSAGMSQPQHF
>TRBJ2-7|TRBV5-6|NA
CASSFFLGSYEQYF
>TRBJ2-2|TRBV7-3|TRBD1
CASSSTGDPNTGELFF
>TRBJ2-1|TRBV7-2|NA
CASSSNDEQFF
>TRBJ2-2|TRBV7-2|NA
CASSLSSTPWYTGELFF
>TRBJ2-5|TRBV12-3/TRBV12-4|NA
CASSLNGERETQYF
>TRBJ1-1|TRBV7-2|NA
CASSSYSYTEAFF
>TRBJ2-2|TRBV6-1|NA
CASTLGIGGELFF